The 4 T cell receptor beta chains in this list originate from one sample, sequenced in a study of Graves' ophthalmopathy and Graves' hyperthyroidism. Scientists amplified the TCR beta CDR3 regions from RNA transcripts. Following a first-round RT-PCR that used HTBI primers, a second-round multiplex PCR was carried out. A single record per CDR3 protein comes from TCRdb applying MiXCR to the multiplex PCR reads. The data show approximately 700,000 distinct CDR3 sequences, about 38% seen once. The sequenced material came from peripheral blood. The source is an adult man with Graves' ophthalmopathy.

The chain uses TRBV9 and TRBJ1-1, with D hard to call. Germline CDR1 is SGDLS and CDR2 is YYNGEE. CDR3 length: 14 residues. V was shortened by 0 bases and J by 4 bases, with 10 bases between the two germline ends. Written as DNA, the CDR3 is TGTGCCAGCAGCGTAGAAGGCAGTGGCACTGAAGCTTTCTTT. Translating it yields CASSVEGSGTEAFF.

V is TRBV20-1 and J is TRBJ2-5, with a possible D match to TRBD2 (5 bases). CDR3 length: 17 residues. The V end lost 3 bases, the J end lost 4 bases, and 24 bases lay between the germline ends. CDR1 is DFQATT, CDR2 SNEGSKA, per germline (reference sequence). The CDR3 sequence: CSASSGLAGVEGETQYF. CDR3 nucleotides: TGCAGTGCTAGCTCGGGGTTAGCCGGGGTTGAGGGAGAGACCCAGTACTTC.

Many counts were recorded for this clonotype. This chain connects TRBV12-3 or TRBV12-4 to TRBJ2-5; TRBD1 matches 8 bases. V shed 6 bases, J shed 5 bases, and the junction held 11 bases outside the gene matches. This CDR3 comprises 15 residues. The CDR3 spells CASSQGQGGGETQYF. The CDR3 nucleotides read TGTGCCAGCAGCCAAGGACAGGGCGGCGGGGAGACCCAGTACTTC.

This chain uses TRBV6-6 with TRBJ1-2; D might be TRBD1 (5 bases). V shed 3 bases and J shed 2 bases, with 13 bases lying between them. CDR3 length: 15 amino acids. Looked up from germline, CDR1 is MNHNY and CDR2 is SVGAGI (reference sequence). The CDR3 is CASSYFGGTNYGYTF. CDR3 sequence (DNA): TGTGCCAGCAGTTATTTCGGGGGAACGAACTATGGCTACACCTTC.